This is a list of T cell receptor beta chains from one sample in a study of cytomegalovirus exposure and HLA in healthy donors. Profiling relied on immunoSEQ multiplex PCR, and the TCRdb table lists in-frame clones only, not all of them. The repertoire has 150,000 to 200,000 clones, roughly nine tenths of them found once; the top ten carry less than 3%. The specimen sequenced was PBMCs. These receptors came from a young man in good health and CMV-seropositive. The CDR3 runs from the conserved cysteine through the conserved F or W. Fields, in order: clone size, J gene, D gene, V gene, CDR3 DNA, CDR3 protein. D genes are given only for firm matches. Some rows have no size entry. The others give once, few or many, or a class for an expanded clone.

- | TRBJ1-1 | TRBD1 | TRBV5-1 | TGCGCCAGCAGCTTGGCGGCAGGGGGCCTTCCTGAAGCTTTCTTT | CASSLAAGGLPEAFF
- | TRBJ2-3 | - | TRBV4-2 | TGTGCCAGCAGCCAAGAAGGGGGCACGGGGGCGTACACAGATACGCAGTATTTT | CASSQEGGTGAYTDTQYF
- | TRBJ2-3 | - | TRBV9 | TGTGCCAGCAGCACGACTAACACGATCACAGATACGCAGTATTTT | CASSTTNTITDTQYF
- | TRBJ1-6 | - | TRBV11-2 | TGTGCCAGCAGCCGCAGTGCTTCACCCCTCCACTTT | CASSRSASPLHF
- | TRBJ2-7 | - | TRBV6-1 | TGTGCCAGCAGTGGATCGTATCGATTAGGGGACTTCTCCTACGAGCAGTACTTC | CASSGSYRLGDFSYEQYF
- | TRBJ1-2 | TRBD1 | TRBV5-1 | TGCGCCAGCAGCTCGGGGGACAGGGGATGGGATGGCTACACCTTC | CASSSGDRGWDGYTF
once | TRBJ1-6 | TRBD1 | TRBV2 | TGTGCCAGCAGCGCCCGGGACAGGGGGAATTCACCCCTCCACTTT | CASSARDRGNSPLHF
once | TRBJ2-5 | - | TRBV4-1 | TGCGCCAGCAGCCAATCTGTGGCGTACGGGCAAGAGACCCAGTACTTC | CASSQSVAYGQETQYF
- | TRBJ1-2 | - | TRBV9 | TGTGCCAGCAGCCCGCGTGGTACCACCCCTTATGGCTACACCTTC | CASSPRGTTPYGYTF
- | TRBJ1-4 | - | TRBV7-8 | TGTGCCAGCTCCCCACCTCGGTGGGTCGGGAAACTGTTTTTT | CASSPPRWVGKLFF
- | TRBJ2-3 | TRBD1 | TRBV5-8 | TGTGCCAGCAGCTTGAGCAGGGGGCAAGATACGCAGTATTTT | CASSLSRGQDTQYF
- | TRBJ2-3 | - | TRBV30 | TGTGCCTCTTCTGGGCGTACGCAGTATTTT | CASSGRTQYF
- | TRBJ1-2 | - | TRBV18 | TGTGCCAGCTCACCACGGCCAGGGTGGAACACCTTC | CASSPRPGWNTF
- | TRBJ1-1 | - | TRBV18 | TGTGCCAGCTCACCAGTGGCGAACACTGAAGCTTTCTTT | CASSPVANTEAFF
- | TRBJ2-3 | - | TRBV7-8 | TGTGCCAGCAGCTTCGGGGGAGCTTGGACAGATACGCAGTATTTT | CASSFGGAWTDTQYF
- | TRBJ1-2 | TRBD1 | TRBV5-6 | TGTGCCAGCAGCTGGGGGACAGGCATCTATGGCTACACCTTC | CASSWGTGIYGYTF
- | TRBJ2-1 | TRBD2 | TRBV4-1 | TGCGCCAGCAGCCTACGGACTAGCGGGGACAATGAGCAGTTCTTC | CASSLRTSGDNEQFF
- | TRBJ2-3 | - | TRBV7-2 | TGTGCCAGCAGCTTAGTAGGGGTTGATACGCAGTATTTT | CASSLVGVDTQYF
once | TRBJ2-1 | TRBD2 | TRBV7-8 | TGTGCCAGCAGCTGGGGGGAACTAGCGGGAGGGCCTTCCTACAATGAGCAGTTCTTC | CASSWGELAGGPSYNEQFF
- | TRBJ1-5 | - | TRBV6-1 | TGTGCCAGCAGTGAAGCTCGGGTGGACAGTCAGCCCCAGCATTTT | CASSEARVDSQPQHF
- | TRBJ2-7 | TRBD2 | TRBV9 | TGTGCCAGCAGCGTAGGAACTAGCGGAACCTACGAGCAGTACTTC | CASSVGTSGTYEQYF
- | TRBJ1-2 | - | TRBV19 | TGTGCCAGTAGTATCGTTGAGCCGTATAACTATGGCTACACCTTC | CASSIVEPYNYGYTF
many | TRBJ1-2 | TRBD1 | TRBV7-9 | TGTGCCAGCAGCCCCGGACAGGAGGTTTATGGCTACACCTTC | CASSPGQEVYGYTF
- | TRBJ2-7 | - | TRBV7-9 | TGTGCCAGCAGCCCCAGACAAGGAAACTACGAGCAGTACTTC | CASSPRQGNYEQYF
once | TRBJ1-1 | - | TRBV9 | TGTGCCAGCAGCCCGGGAGGGACACAGAACACTGAAGCTTTCTTT | CASSPGGTQNTEAFF
few | TRBJ1-6 | TRBD1 | TRBV6-5 | TGTGCCAGCAGTTACTCGGGGACAGGCCGAAATTCACCCCTCCACTTT | CASSYSGTGRNSPLHF
- | TRBJ2-3 | TRBD2 | TRBV5-1 | TGCGCCAGCAGGCCCGAGCGGGGGGGCCGCGGCACAGATACGCAGTATTTT | CASRPERGGRGTDTQYF
- | TRBJ2-1 | TRBD2 | TRBV27 | TGTGCCAGCAGTTTTTCTAGCGGGAGGTTAAGGAATGAGCAGTTCTTC | CASSFSSGRLRNEQFF
once | TRBJ1-2 | TRBD1 | TRBV27 | TGTGCCAGCAGTACCTCGCCGGGACAGATGTACTATGGCTACACCTTC | CASSTSPGQMYYGYTF
- | TRBJ2-4 | - | TRBV4-1 | TGCGCCAGCAGCCAAGATCCAGGGGCGGTTACCAAAAACATTCAGTACTTC | CASSQDPGAVTKNIQYF
- | TRBJ2-1 | - | TRBV7-9 | TGTGCCAGCAGCTTAGGGGGGCGGGGGAATGAGCAGTTCTTC | CASSLGGRGNEQFF
- | TRBJ1-2 | TRBD1 | TRBV6-5 | TGTGCCAGCAGAGATAGGGACAGGGGGGACTATGGCTACACCTTC | CASRDRDRGDYGYTF
- | TRBJ1-2 | - | TRBV2 | TGTGCCTACCAAGGAGAGGAGACTAACTATGGCTACACCTTC | CAYQGEETNYGYTF
- | TRBJ1-4 | TRBD1 | TRBV12-5 | TGTGCTAGTGGTTTAGGGGACAGAGATGAAAAACTGTTTTTT | CASGLGDRDEKLFF
- | TRBJ2-2 | - | TRBV11-2 | TGTGCCAGCAGCCCCGCCCTGGGACTTCTTCCCGGGGAGCTGTTTTTT | CASSPALGLLPGELFF
- | TRBJ2-5 | - | TRBV28 | TGTGCCAGCAGTTTATCAGGGGTAGAGACCCAGTACTTC | CASSLSGVETQYF
once | TRBJ2-3 | - | TRBV4-1 | TGCGCCAGCAGCCAGACGGGGGACCAACGAAATACGCAGTATTTT | CASSQTGDQRNTQYF
- | TRBJ1-5 | TRBD1 | TRBV4-2 | TGTGCCAGCAGCCAAGAAGGGACAGGCAATCAGCCCCAGCATTTT | CASSQEGTGNQPQHF
- | TRBJ1-2 | - | TRBV6-5 | TGTGCCAGCAGGTTAAGCGGCGGGCTTGGCTACACCTTC | CASRLSGGLGYTF
- | TRBJ2-1 | - | TRBV6-6 | TGTGCCAGCAGTTATGTGGGGCAGGGCGGCAATGAGCAGTTCTTC | CASSYVGQGGNEQFF
- | TRBJ2-7 | - | TRBV7-2 | TGTGCCAGCAGCTCGGGTGGAGGTGTCTACGAGCAGTACTTC | CASSSGGGVYEQYF